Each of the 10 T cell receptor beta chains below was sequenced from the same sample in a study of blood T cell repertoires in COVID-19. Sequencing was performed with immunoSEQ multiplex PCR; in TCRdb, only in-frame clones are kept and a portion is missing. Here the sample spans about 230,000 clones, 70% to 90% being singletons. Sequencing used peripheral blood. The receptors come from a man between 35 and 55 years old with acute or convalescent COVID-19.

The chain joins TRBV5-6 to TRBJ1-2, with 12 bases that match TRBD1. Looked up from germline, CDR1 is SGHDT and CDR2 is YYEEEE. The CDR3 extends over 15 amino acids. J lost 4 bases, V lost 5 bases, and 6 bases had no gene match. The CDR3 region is CASRTGTGGFYGYTF. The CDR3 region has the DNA TGTGCCAGCAGAACCGGGACAGGGGGCTTCTATGGCTACACCTTC.

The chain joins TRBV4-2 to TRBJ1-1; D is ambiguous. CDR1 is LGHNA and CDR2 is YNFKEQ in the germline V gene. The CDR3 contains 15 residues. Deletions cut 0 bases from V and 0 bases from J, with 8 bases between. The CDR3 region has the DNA TGTGCCAGCAGCCAAGACCTACTTATGAACACTGAAGCTTTCTTT. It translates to CASSQDLLMNTEAFF.

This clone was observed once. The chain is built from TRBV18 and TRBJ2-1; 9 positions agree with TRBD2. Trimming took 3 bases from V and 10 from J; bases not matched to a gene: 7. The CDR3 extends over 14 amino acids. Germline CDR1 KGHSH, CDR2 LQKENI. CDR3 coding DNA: TGTGCCAGCTCACCCGCGGGGGGGGGTTTCGAGCAGTTCTTC. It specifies CASSPAGGGFEQFF.

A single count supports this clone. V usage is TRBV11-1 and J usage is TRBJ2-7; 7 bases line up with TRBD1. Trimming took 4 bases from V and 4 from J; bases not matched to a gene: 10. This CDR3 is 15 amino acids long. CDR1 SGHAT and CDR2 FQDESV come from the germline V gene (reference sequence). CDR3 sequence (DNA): TGTGCCAGCAGCTGGTCGGGACAGTCGCGGTACGAGCAGTACTTC. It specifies CASSWSGQSRYEQYF.

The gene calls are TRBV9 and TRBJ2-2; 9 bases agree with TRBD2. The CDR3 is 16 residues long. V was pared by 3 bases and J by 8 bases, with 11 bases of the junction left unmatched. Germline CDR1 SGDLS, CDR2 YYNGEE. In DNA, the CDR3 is TGTGCCAGCAGCGCTGGGCTAGCGGGGAGCAGAGGGGAGCTGTTTTTT. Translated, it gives CASSAGLAGSRGELFF.

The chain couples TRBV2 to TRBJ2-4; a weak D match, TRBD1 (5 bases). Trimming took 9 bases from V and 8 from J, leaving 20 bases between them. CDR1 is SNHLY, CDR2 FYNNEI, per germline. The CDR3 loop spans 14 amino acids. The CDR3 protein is CASKSRGFGDIQYF. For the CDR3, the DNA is TGTGCCAGTAAGAGTAGGGGTTTTGGGGACATTCAGTACTTC.

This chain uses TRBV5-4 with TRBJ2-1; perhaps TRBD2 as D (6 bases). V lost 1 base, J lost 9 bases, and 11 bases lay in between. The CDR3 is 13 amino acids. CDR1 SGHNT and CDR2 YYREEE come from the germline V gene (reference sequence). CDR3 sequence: CASSLRRGSEQFF. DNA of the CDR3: TGTGCCAGCAGCTTGAGGCGGGGCAGTGAGCAGTTCTTC.

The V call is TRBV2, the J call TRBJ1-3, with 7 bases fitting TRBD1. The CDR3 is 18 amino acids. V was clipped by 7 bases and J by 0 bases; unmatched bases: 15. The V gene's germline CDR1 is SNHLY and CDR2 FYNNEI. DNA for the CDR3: TGTGCCAGCACCATAGACAGGGTTTCCTTTCTCTCTGGAAACACCATATATTTT. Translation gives CASTIDRVSFLSGNTIYF.

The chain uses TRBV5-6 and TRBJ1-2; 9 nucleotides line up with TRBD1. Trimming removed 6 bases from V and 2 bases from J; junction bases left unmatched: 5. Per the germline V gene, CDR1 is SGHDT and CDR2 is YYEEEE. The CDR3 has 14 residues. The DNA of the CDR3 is TGTGCCAGCAATGCGGGACAGGGAAACTATGGCTACACCTTC. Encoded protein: CASNAGQGNYGYTF.

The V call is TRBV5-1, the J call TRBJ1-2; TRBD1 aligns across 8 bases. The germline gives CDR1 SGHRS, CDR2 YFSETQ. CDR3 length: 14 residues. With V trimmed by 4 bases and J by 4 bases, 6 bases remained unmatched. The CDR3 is CASSATGTGYGYTF. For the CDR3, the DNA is TGCGCCAGCAGCGCCACCGGGACAGGCTATGGCTACACCTTC. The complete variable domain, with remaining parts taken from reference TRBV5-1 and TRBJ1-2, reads KAGVTQTPRYLIKTRGQQVTLSCSPISGHRSVSWYQQTPGQGLQFLFEYFSETQRNKGNFPGRFSGRQFSNSRSEMNVSTLELGDSALYLCASSATGTGYGYTFGSGTRLTVV.